This T cell receptor (beta chain) originates from a study of CD8 T cells in Susac syndrome. Study findings and constraints: It was acknowledged in the study that its TCR sequencing and HLA analysis involved a relatively small number of individuals.

The authors carried out high-throughput sequencing of TCR beta. They applied it to CD8+ and CD4+ T cells obtained from blood. Included as multiple sclerosis controls were treatment-naive patients who had stable or active relapsing-remitting disease. After extraction with the RNeasy kit, about 0.45 to 1 ug of the RNA was reverse transcribed using random hexamers. The CDR3 of TCR beta was amplified by immunoSEQ multiplex PCR across 54 Vbeta and 13 Jbeta. Each CDR3 protein is one row after TCRdb ran MiXCR on the immunoSEQ multiplex PCR reads. The sample holds about 250,000 distinct CDR3 sequences; 93% are singletons and the top ten take 0.07% to 0.09%. V shed 3 bases and J shed 5 bases, with 10 bases lying between them. The germline V gene has CDR1 MGHDK and CDR2 SYGVNS. The CDR3 has 13 amino acids. Worth noting for this clonotype: What it binds is unknown.

V and J are TRBV25-1 and TRBJ2-5; D gene unclear. The TCR was taken from a human donor with multiple sclerosis. The specimen was CD4+ T cells from PBMCs. CDR3 DNA: TGTGCCAGCAGTGACCCTTTGGGGGAGACCCAGTACTTC. Translated, it gives CASSDPLGETQYF.